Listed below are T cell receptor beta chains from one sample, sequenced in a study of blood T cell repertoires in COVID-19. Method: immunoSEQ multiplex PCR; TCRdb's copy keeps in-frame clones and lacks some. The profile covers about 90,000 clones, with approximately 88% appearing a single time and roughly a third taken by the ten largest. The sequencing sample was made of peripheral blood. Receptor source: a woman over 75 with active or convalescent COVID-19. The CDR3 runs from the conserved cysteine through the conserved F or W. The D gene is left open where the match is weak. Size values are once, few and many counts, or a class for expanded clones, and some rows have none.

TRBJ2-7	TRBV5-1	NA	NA	CASSSDLAGQTSYEQYF	TGCGCCAGCAGCTCGGACCTCGCTGGACAGACCTCCTACGAGCAGTACTTC
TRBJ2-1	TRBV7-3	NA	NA	CASSLSPLSGNEQFF	TGTGCCAGCAGCTTATCCCCCCTATCTGGCAATGAGCAGTTCTTC
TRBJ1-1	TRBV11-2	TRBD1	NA	CASSLVQGGSTEAFF	TGTGCCAGCAGCTTAGTACAGGGGGGTAGCACTGAAGCTTTCTTT
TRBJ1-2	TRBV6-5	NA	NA	CASIQIGGNYGYTF	TGTGCCAGCATTCAGATAGGGGGTAACTATGGCTACACCTTC
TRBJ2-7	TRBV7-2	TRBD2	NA	CASRGLAGGTYEQYF	TGTGCCAGCAGAGGACTAGCGGGGGGGACCTACGAGCAGTACTTC
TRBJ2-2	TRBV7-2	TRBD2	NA	CASSRSGGANTGELFF	TGTGCCAGCAGCCGTAGCGGGGGCGCGAACACCGGGGAGCTGTTTTTT
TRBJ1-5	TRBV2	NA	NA	CASSGGNWAPQHF	TGTGCCAGCTCAGGAGGGAACTGGGCGCCCCAGCATTTT
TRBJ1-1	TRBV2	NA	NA	CASSEQGYTEAFF	TGTGCCAGCAGTGAACAGGGGTACACTGAAGCTTTCTTT
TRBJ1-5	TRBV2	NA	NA	CASRLDNQPQHF	TGTGCCAGCCGGTTAGACAATCAGCCCCAGCATTTT
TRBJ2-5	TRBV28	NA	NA	CASNRGKETQYF	TGTGCCAGCAACCGGGGGAAAGAGACCCAGTACTTC
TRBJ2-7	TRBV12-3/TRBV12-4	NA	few	CASSPPDFYEQYF	TGTGCCAGCAGTCCCCCTGACTTCTACGAGCAGTACTTC
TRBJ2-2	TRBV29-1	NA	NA	CSARPGRKTGELFF	TGCAGCGCCCGCCCAGGGCGGAAAACCGGGGAGCTGTTTTTT
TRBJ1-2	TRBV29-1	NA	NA	CSVGGSDYGYTF	TGCAGCGTTGGCGGCTCGGACTATGGCTACACCTTC
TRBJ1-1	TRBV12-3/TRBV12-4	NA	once	CASSPGRVVEAFF	TGTGCCAGCAGTCCCGGCAGGGTGGTTGAAGCTTTCTTT
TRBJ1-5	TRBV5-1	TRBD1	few	CASSFGTAPNQPQHF	TGCGCCAGCAGTTTTGGGACAGCCCCAAATCAGCCCCAGCATTTT
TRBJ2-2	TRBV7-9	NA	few	CASRQGGATGELFF	TGTGCCAGCAGACAAGGGGGGGCCACCGGGGAGCTGTTTTTT
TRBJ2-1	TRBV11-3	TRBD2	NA	CASSSGTSGKHEQFF	TGTGCCAGCAGCTCCGGGACTAGCGGGAAACATGAGCAGTTCTTC
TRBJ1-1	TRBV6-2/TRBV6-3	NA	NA	CASSYSYRDTEAFF	TGTGCCAGCAGTTACTCATACAGGGACACTGAAGCTTTCTTT
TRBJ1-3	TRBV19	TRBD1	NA	CASTHFGTVGNTIYF	TGTGCCAGTACCCACTTCGGGACAGTTGGAAACACCATATATTTT
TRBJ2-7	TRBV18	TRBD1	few	CASSQARDRAPYEQYF	TGTGCCAGCTCCCAAGCTAGGGACAGGGCACCCTACGAGCAGTACTTC
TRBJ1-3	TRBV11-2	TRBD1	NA	CASSLAQQGARSGNTIYF	TGTGCCAGCAGCTTAGCCCAACAGGGGGCGCGATCTGGAAACACCATATATTTT
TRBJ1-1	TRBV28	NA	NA	CASSLRSMNTEAFF	TGTGCCAGCAGTTTGCGTAGCATGAACACTGAAGCTTTCTTT
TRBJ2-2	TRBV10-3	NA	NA	CAITPVGRNTGELFF	TGTGCCATCACCCCCGTTGGGCGGAACACCGGGGAGCTGTTTTTT
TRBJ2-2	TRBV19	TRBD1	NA	CASRRPGQGYTGELFF	TGTGCCAGTAGGAGACCGGGACAGGGGTACACCGGGGAGCTGTTTTTT
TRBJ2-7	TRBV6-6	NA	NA	CASSPPGSSYEQYF	TGTGCCAGCAGTCCCCCAGGTTCCTCTTACGAGCAGTACTTC
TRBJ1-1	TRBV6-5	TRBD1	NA	CASSSHRGFNTEAFF	TGTGCCAGCAGTAGCCACAGGGGTTTTAACACTGAAGCTTTCTTT
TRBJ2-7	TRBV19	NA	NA	CASSILLAQGSYEQYF	TGTGCCAGTAGTATTCTATTAGCCCAGGGGTCCTACGAGCAGTACTTC
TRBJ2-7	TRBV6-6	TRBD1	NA	CASSARGQGIREQYF	TGTGCCAGCAGCGCCCGAGGACAGGGAATACGGGAGCAGTACTTC